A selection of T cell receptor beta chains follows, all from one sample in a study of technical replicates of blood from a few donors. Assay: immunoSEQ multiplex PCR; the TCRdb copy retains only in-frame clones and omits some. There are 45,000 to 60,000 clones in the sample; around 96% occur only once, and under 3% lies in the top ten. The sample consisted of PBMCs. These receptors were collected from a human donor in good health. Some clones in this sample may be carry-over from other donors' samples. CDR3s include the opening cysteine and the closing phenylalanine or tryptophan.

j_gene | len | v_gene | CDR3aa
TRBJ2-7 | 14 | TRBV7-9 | CASTNGQSSYEQYF
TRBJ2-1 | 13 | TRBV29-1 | CSVEVRGGNEQFF
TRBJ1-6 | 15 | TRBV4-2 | CASSQGTGTGRTLHF
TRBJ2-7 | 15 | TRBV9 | CASSYRGTAVDEQYF
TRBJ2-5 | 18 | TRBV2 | CASSDLAGGPMAQETQYF
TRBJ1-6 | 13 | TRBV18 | CASQGTLDSPLHF
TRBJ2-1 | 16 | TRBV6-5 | CASSYSLAGGNNEQFF
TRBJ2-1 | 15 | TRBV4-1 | CASSQDALGDNEQFF
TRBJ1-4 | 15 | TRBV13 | CASSSGTELNEKLFF
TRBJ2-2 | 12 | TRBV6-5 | CASSFRAGELFF
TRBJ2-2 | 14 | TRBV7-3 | CASSPTRGNGELFF
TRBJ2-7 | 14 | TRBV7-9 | CASSPRGGNYEQYF
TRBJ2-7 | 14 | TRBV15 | CATSRGGRVSEQYF
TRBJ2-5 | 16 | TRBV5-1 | CASSPGTSGSRETQYF
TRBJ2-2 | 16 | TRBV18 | CASSPPTGGRTGELFF
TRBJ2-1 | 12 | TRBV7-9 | CASSRLFGEQFF